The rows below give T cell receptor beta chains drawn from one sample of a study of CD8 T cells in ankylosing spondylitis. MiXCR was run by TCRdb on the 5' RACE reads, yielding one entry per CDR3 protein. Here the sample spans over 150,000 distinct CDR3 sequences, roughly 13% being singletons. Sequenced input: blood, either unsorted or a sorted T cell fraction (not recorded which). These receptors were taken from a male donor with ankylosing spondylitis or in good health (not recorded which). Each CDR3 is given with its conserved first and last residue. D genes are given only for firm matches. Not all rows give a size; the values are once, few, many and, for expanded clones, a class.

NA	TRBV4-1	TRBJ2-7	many	CASSHTIPPSYEQYF	TGCGCCAGCAGCCATACTATCCCCCCGAGTTACGAGCAGTACTTC
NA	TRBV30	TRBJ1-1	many	CAWSTNTEAFF	TGTGCCTGGAGTACAAACACTGAAGCTTTCTTT
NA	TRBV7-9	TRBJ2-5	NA	CASSPPRLGIQETQYF	TGTGCCAGCAGCCCCCCACGTCTAGGGATCCAAGAGACCCAGTACTTC
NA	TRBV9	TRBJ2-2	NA	CASSAPTGGGELFF	TGTGCCAGCAGCGCACCCACAGGCGGCGGGGAGCTGTTTTTT
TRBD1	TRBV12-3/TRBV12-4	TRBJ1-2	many	CASSSTGAGGYTF	TGTGCCAGCAGTAGTACAGGGGCGGGTGGCTACACCTTC
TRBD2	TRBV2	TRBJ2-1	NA	CASRGTSPYNEQFF	TGTGCCAGCCGTGGGACTAGCCCGTACAATGAGCAGTTCTTC
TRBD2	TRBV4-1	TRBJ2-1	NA	CASSGPTLAGLEQFF	TGCGCCAGCAGCGGACCTACCCTAGCGGGGCTCGAGCAGTTCTTC
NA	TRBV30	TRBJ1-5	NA	CAWDPSGAANQPQHF	TGTGCCTGGGACCCTTCAGGGGCCGCTAATCAGCCCCAGCATTTT
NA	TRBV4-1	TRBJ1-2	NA	CASSRLIGPNYGYTF	TGCGCCAGCAGCCGACTGATAGGGCCCAACTATGGCTACACCTTC
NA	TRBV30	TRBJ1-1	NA	CAWSEDGLNTEAFF	TGTGCCTGGAGTGAGGACGGACTGAACACTGAAGCTTTCTTT
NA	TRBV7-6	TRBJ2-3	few	CASSNGNTDTQYF	TGTGCCAGCAGCAACGGGAACACAGATACGCAGTATTTT
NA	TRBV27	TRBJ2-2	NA	CASSIRGRTGELFF	TGTGCCAGCAGTATCCGGGGAAGGACCGGGGAGCTGTTTTTT
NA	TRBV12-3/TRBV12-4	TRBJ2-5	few	CASSLLAGRETQYF	TGTGCCAGCAGTTTACTAGCTGGGCGGGAGACCCAGTACTTC
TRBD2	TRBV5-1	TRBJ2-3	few	CASSLASGGDTQYF	TGCGCCAGCAGCTTGGCTAGCGGGGGTGATACGCAGTATTTT
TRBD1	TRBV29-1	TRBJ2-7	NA	CSVGDRANYEQYF	TGCAGCGTTGGGGACAGGGCGAACTACGAGCAGTACTTC
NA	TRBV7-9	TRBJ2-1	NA	CASSPQSGPYNEQFF	TGTGCCAGCAGCCCCCAGAGCGGGCCCTACAATGAGCAGTTCTTC
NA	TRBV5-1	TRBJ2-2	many	CASSLDVSKTGELFF	TGCGCCAGCAGCCTGGATGTCAGTAAGACCGGGGAGCTGTTTTTT
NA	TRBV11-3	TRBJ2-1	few	CASSSPTAGSYNEQFF	TGTGCCAGCAGCTCCCCTACGGCGGGCTCCTACAATGAGCAGTTCTTC
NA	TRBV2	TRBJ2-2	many	CASSDSRGASDTGELFF	TGTGCCAGCAGTGATAGTCGAGGGGCATCAGACACCGGGGAGCTGTTTTTT
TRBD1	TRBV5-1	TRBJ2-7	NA	CASSPSRGQGNGEQYF	TGCGCCAGCAGCCCATCTCGCGGACAGGGGAATGGCGAGCAGTACTTC
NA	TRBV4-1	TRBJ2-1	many	CASSQGLEQSSYNEQFF	TGCGCCAGCAGCCAAGGGCTTGAACAGAGCTCCTACAATGAGCAGTTCTTC
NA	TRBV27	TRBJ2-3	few	CASSLVSGTRDTQYF	TGTGCCAGCAGTTTGGTATCCGGGACACGGGATACGCAGTATTTT
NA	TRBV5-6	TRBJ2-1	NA	CASSFHSGEWQFF	TGTGCCAGCAGCTTTCACTCTGGGGAGTGGCAGTTCTTC
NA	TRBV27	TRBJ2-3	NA	CASSLASRWYF	TGTGCCAGCAGTTTAGCCTCTAGATGGTATTTT
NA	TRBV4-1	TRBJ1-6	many	CASSRGSGSPLHF	TGCGCCAGCAGCCGGGGGTCCGGTTCACCCCTCCACTTT
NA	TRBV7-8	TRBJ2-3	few	CASTLRGPQLTDTQYF	TGTGCCAGCACCCTCCGGGGGCCCCAACTCACAGATACGCAGTATTTT
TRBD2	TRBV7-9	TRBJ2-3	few	CASSFREGQTDTQYF	TGTGCCAGCAGCTTCCGGGAGGGCCAGACAGATACGCAGTATTTT
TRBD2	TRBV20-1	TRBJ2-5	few	CSPEGAGGAETQYF	TGCAGCCCGGAGGGAGCGGGGGGCGCAGAGACCCAGTACTTC
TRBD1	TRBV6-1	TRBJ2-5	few	CASRIGTSIQGDQYF	TGTGCCAGCAGGATCGGGACGTCGATCCAGGGGGACCAGTACTTC
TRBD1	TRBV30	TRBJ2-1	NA	CAWSVETGLYNEQFF	TGTGCCTGGAGTGTAGAGACAGGGCTATACAATGAGCAGTTCTTC
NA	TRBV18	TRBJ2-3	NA	CASSPPPGTDTQYF	TGTGCCAGCTCACCACCCCCGGGCACAGATACGCAGTATTTT
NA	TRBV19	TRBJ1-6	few	CASSTGPSSYNSPLHF	TGTGCCAGTAGTACAGGGCCGAGCTCCTATAATTCACCCCTCCACTTT
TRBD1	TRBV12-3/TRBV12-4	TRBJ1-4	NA	CASSLRQGNEKLFF	TGTGCCAGCAGTCTCCGACAGGGGAATGAAAAACTGTTTTTT
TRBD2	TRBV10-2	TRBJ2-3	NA	CASTAGDDTQYF	TGCGCCAGCACCGCGGGGGACGATACGCAGTATTTT
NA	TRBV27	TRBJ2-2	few	CASSYSGLTTGELFF	TGTGCCAGCAGTTATTCCGGCCTAACGACCGGGGAGCTGTTTTTT
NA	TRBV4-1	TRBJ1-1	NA	CASSQVGSGDTEAFF	TGCGCCAGCAGCCAAGTGGGGAGTGGAGACACTGAAGCTTTCTTT
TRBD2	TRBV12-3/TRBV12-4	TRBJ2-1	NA	CASSAGLGPFF	TGTGCCAGCAGTGCCGGACTAGGGCCGTTCTTC
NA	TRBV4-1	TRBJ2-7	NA	CASSPGSPKREQYF	TGCGCCAGCAGTCCCGGGTCTCCAAAGCGCGAGCAGTACTTC